Presented here are 4 T cell receptor beta chains from one specimen sequenced in a study of T cells in tuberculosis (dated by TCRdb to 2016 to 2019). Library construction relied on the immunoSEQ multiplex PCR assay. The immuneACCESS repertoire file appears here via TCRdb, limited to in-frame rearrangements. These files lack a portion of the clones; in checked studies, under half of the deficit traces to unresolved V genes, and the cause of the others is not known. The sample data list roughly 44,000 clones, and nearly 95% of these were observed just once. The ten top clones hold over 6.5% of the sample. The sample comprised PBMCs. These TCRs come from a donor aged 10-29 years with latent tuberculosis or without tuberculosis infection.

V and J are TRBV5-1 and TRBJ2-1, with 13 bases lining up with TRBD2. This CDR3 is built from 19 residues. V trimming: 0 bases; J trimming: 4 bases; junction bases outside the gene matches: 10. Germline V gene data show CDR1 as SGHRS and CDR2 as YFSETQ. The CDR3 bases are TGCGCCAGCAGCTTGGCGTCGGGACTAGCGGGACGAGTATACAATGAGCAGTTCTTC. It translates to CASSLASGLAGRVYNEQFF.

The J gene is TRBJ2-7, the V gene TRBV19, with 13 bases lining up with TRBD2. CDR3 size: 14 residues. Germline assignment: CDR1 LNHDA and CDR2 SQIVND (reference sequence). Trimming removed 3 bases from V and 7 bases from J; junction bases left unmatched: 3. In DNA, the CDR3 is TGTGCCAGTAGTATGACTAGCGGGAGGAGGGAGCAGTACTTC. This gives the protein CASSMTSGRREQYF.

This clone was counted between two and nine times. The V and J genes are TRBV4-1 and TRBJ2-7; the match to TRBD1 covers 9 bases. The CDR3 consists of 16 residues. V shed 0 bases, J shed 5 bases, and the junction held 8 bases outside the gene matches. CDR1 is MGHRA and CDR2 is YSYEKL in the germline V gene. The CDR3 bases are TGCGCCAGCAGCCAAGATCCCGGGACAGGGAGCCACGAGCAGTACTTC. Translation gives CASSQDPGTGSHEQYF.

The chain joins TRBV7-2 to TRBJ2-7; D is possibly TRBD2 (6 bases). Per the germline V gene, CDR1 is SGHTA and CDR2 is FQGNSA. The CDR3 sequence is 18 residues long. The V end was cut by 3 bases, the J end by 0 bases, with 21 bases between. The CDR3 region is CASSFRDSTYYTSYEQYF. The CDR3 coding sequence is TGTGCCAGCAGCTTCCGGGACTCCACGTATTATACCTCCTACGAGCAGTACTTC.